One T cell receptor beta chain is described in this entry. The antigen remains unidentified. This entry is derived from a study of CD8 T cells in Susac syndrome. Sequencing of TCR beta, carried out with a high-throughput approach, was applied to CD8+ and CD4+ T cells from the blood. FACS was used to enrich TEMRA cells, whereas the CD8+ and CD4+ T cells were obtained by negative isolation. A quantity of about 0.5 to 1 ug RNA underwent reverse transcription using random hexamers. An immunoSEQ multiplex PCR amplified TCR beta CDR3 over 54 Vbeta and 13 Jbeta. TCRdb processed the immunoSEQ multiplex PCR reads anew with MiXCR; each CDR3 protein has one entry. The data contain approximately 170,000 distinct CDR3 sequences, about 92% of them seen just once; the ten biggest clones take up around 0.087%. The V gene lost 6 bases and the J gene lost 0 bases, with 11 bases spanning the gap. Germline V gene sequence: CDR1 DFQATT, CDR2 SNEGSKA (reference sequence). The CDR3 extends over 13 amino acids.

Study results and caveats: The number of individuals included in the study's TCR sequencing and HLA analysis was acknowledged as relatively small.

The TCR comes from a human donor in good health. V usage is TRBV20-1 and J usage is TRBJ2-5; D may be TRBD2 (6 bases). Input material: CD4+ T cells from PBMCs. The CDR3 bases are TGCAGTGCCAATAGCGGAAACCAAGAGACCCAGTACTTC. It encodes CSANSGNQETQYF.